Presented here are 18 T cell receptor beta chains from one specimen sequenced in a study of cytomegalovirus exposure and HLA in healthy donors. PCR used 60 Vbeta primers and 13 Jbeta primers. TCRdb's table, derived via immunoSEQ multiplex PCR, lists solely in-frame clones and lacks some. The sample shows some 150,000 clones, 75% to 85% of them seen only once. Source material: PBMCs. The source of these receptors is a man aged 50-60 years in good health and CMV-seropositive.

This chain joins TRBV4-1 and TRBJ2-1; TRBD2 might be the D (6 bases). The CDR3 length is 13 residues. CDR1 is MGHRA and CDR2 is YSYEKL in the germline V gene. Deletions cut 3 bases from V and 3 bases from J, with 6 bases between. The CDR3 nucleotides read TGCGCCAGCAGCCACGGGGGCTACAATGAGCAGTTCTTC. Protein product: CASSHGGYNEQFF.

The gene calls are TRBV11-2 and TRBJ1-1, with D uncertain. Trimming shortened V by 1 base and J by 2 bases, and 14 bases separated the two germline ends. CDR1 is SGHAT, CDR2 FQNNGV, per germline. The CDR3 is made up of 16 amino acids. CDR3 region: CASSLALRITNTEAFF. The CDR3 DNA reads TGTGCCAGCAGCTTAGCCCTCCGTATAACTAACACTGAAGCTTTCTTT.

This clone has only a few counts. This chain links TRBV7-8 with TRBJ2-7; D unclear. Germline CDR1 SGHVS, CDR2 FQNEAQ. There are 13 residues in the CDR3. V was clipped by 5 bases and J by 4 bases, with 12 bases between them. The CDR3 spells CASSANPSYEQYF. The DNA of the CDR3 is TGTGCCAGCAGCGCGAACCCGAGTTACGAGCAGTACTTC.

The V call is TRBV7-2, the J call TRBJ1-1, with D unclear. V was cut by 2 bases and J by 3 bases, with 13 bases left in between. Germline V gene lookup returns CDR1 SGHTA and CDR2 FQGNSA. The CDR3 sequence is 15 residues long. CDR3 loop: CASSLWSREDTEAFF. CDR3 DNA sequence: TGTGCCAGCAGCTTATGGAGTAGGGAGGACACTGAAGCTTTCTTT.

This clone was detected only once. V usage is TRBV19 and J usage is TRBJ2-7, with 7 bases aligning to TRBD2. The CDR3 is 13 residues long. V lost 8 bases to trimming and J lost 5 bases; unmatched junction nucleotides: 9. Germline V lookup: CDR1 LNHDA, CDR2 SQIVND (reference sequence). CDR3 amino acids: CASCPAGENEQYF. The CDR3, as DNA: TGTGCCAGTTGCCCGGCGGGAGAAAACGAGCAGTACTTC.

The chain joins TRBV28 to TRBJ1-5; D remains unclear. The CDR3 sequence is 14 residues long. Trimming cost V 4 bases and J 4 bases, with 11 bases left between them. Germline V gene data show CDR1 as MDHEN and CDR2 as SYDVKM. The CDR3 bases are TGTGCCAGCAGTTCTATCGAACCGAATCAGCCCCAGCATTTT. This gives the protein CASSSIEPNQPQHF.

The rearrangement uses TRBV28 and TRBJ1-2; D is ambiguous. Trimming stripped 6 bases from V and 8 bases from J, with 19 bases between. The CDR3 sequence is 14 residues long. CDR1 MDHEN and CDR2 SYDVKM come from the germline V gene. Here the CDR3 reads CASSRGSGIDGYTF. DNA of the CDR3: TGTGCCAGCAGCCGCGGAAGTGGAATCGACGGCTACACCTTC.

The rearrangement uses TRBV6-5 and TRBJ1-5; TRBD1 agrees at 7 bases. There are 15 residues in the CDR3. Germline V CDR1 and CDR2: MNHEY, SVGAGI. V trimming: 6 bases; J trimming: 4 bases; junction bases outside the gene matches: 9. The CDR3 sequence is CASSPQGQLNQPQHF. For the CDR3, the DNA is TGTGCCAGCAGCCCCCAGGGACAGTTAAATCAGCCCCAGCATTTT.

The chain is built from TRBV9 and TRBJ2-7, with 9 bases fitting TRBD2. The CDR3 loop spans 15 amino acids. The V segment lost 0 bases and the J segment 5 bases; nucleotides outside the gene matches: 6. CDR1 is SGDLS and CDR2 is YYNGEE in the germline V gene. The CDR3 DNA sequence: TGTGCCAGCAGCGTAGGGGCGGGGGGGGTCCACGAGCAGTACTTC. Its translation is CASSVGAGGVHEQYF.

V usage is TRBV11-2 and J usage is TRBJ2-3, with unresolved D. Germline V gene lookup returns CDR1 SGHAT and CDR2 FQNNGV. The V end lost 2 bases, the J end lost 2 bases, and 8 bases lay between the germline ends. The CDR3 covers 14 residues. The CDR3 sequence is CASSLRFDTDTQYF. In DNA form, the CDR3 reads TGTGCCAGCAGCTTACGGTTCGACACAGATACGCAGTATTTT.

This sequence joins TRBV5-1 and TRBJ2-5, with a possible D match to TRBD1 (6 bases). The CDR3 totals 14 residues. CDR1 and CDR2 (germline): SGHRS, YFSETQ. The germline V and J ends were trimmed by 2 bases and 1 base, with 9 bases remaining between them. The CDR3 is CASSLRRGQETQYF. The CDR3 bases are TGCGCCAGCAGCTTACGCAGGGGCCAAGAGACCCAGTACTTC. The whole variable domain, remainder taken from reference TRBV5-1 and TRBJ2-5, is KAGVTQTPRYLIKTRGQQVTLSCSPISGHRSVSWYQQTPGQGLQFLFEYFSETQRNKGNFPGRFSGRQFSNSRSEMNVSTLELGDSALYLCASSLRRGQETQYFGPGTRLLVL.

This clone showed up just once. As DNA, the CDR3 is TGTGCCAGCAGCTTAAGACTAGCGGGAGCCGATGAGCAGTTCTTC. Protein product: CASSLRLAGADEQFF. The V call is TRBV11-1, the J call TRBJ2-1; 12 positions agree with TRBD2. V gave up 2 bases and J gave up 8 bases; unmatched junction bases: 4. The length of the CDR3 is 15 residues. CDR1 SGHAT and CDR2 FQDESV come from the germline V gene (reference sequence).

V gene TRBV10-3 combines with J gene TRBJ2-1; 9 bases are a match to TRBD2. This CDR3 spans 15 amino acids. Germline V gene sequence: CDR1 ENHRY, CDR2 SYGVKD. J lost 2 bases, V lost 6 bases, and 5 bases had no gene match. This chain's CDR3 is CAISGREGPYNEQFF. CDR3 in DNA: TGTGCCATCAGCGGGCGGGAGGGCCCCTACAATGAGCAGTTCTTC.

V gene TRBV6-1 combines with J gene TRBJ1-4; maybe TRBD1 (6 bases). Trimming shortened V by 1 base and J by 8 bases, and 11 bases separated the two germline ends. The CDR3 is 14 amino acids. Germline CDR1 reads MNHNS; CDR2 reads SASEGT. CDR3 protein: CASSEGQEAEKLFF. Written as DNA, the CDR3 is TGTGCCAGCAGTGAAGGACAGGAGGCGGAAAAACTGTTTTTT.

The table lists this clone with a count of one. The chain joins TRBV27 to TRBJ2-7, with a possible D match to TRBD2 (6 bases). Trimming removed 6 bases from V and 0 bases from J, with 12 bases in between. Per germline, CDR1 MNHEY and CDR2 SMNVEV (reference sequence). CDR3 length: 14 residues. As DNA, the CDR3 is TGTGCCAGCAGGCGTACCGGGGGCTCCTACGAGCAGTACTTC. This encodes CASRRTGGSYEQYF.

This clone has only one observation. This chain links TRBV5-6 with TRBJ1-2; TRBD1 aligns across 7 bases. In germline, CDR1 is SGHDT, CDR2 YYEEEE. CDR3 length: 14 residues. V gave up 3 bases and J gave up 4 bases; unmatched junction bases: 6. The DNA for the CDR3 is TGTGCCAGCAGCTACGGAACAGGGGTCTATGGCTACACCTTC. It encodes CASSYGTGVYGYTF.

This clone appeared a few times. This chain connects TRBV29-1 to TRBJ1-2; 7 nucleotides line up with TRBD1. Germline lookup yields CDR1 SQVTM and CDR2 ANQGSEA. The V and J ends lost 4 bases and 8 bases, in that order; junction bases with no gene match: 10. The CDR3 totals 13 residues. Written as DNA, the CDR3 is TGCAGCGTTGGGCCACAGGGGTTAGGGGGCTACACCTTC. It is translated as CSVGPQGLGGYTF. Combining the CDR3 with reference TRBV29-1 and TRBJ1-2 gives the whole variable domain SAVISQKPSRDICQRGTSLTIQCQVDSQVTMMFWYRQQPGQSLTLIATANQGSEATYESGFVIDKFPISRPNLTFSTLTVSNMSPEDSSIYLCSVGPQGLGGYTFGSGTRLTVV.

The chain links TRBV11-2 to TRBJ2-3; 10 bases line up with TRBD1. This CDR3 is 16 amino acids long. CDR1 is SGHAT, CDR2 FQNNGV, per germline. With 0 bases clipped from V and 3 bases from J, the junction kept 3 bases outside the gene matches. CDR3 DNA: TGTGCCAGCAGCTTAGATCTGGGACAGGGGACAGATACGCAGTATTTT. Protein sequence: CASSLDLGQGTDTQYF.